What follows describes a single T cell receptor beta chain. The antigen remains unidentified. CDR3 length: 18 residues. PCR was performed using 60 Vbeta and 13 Jbeta primers. The table came from immunoSEQ multiplex PCR; TCRdb's copy has only in-frame clones and leaves some out. The sample yields almost 200,000 clones, roughly 77% seen once. This sample was taken from a study of cytomegalovirus exposure and HLA in healthy donors. Regarding the study as a whole: An analysis that came later showed most CMV-associated TCR beta chains appearing HLA-restricted.

The V call is TRBV1, the J call TRBJ2-3; the DNA was not compared with TRBD2, the D call given in the table. TRBV1 is a listed pseudogene. This TCR was recovered from a male donor in good health and CMV-seropositive. The sample comprised PBMCs. Here the CDR3 DNA reads TGCACCAGCAGCCCCCGAGCGTCTAGCGGGGGGTCACCAGATACGCAGTATTTT. This translates into CTSSPRASSGGSPDTQYF.